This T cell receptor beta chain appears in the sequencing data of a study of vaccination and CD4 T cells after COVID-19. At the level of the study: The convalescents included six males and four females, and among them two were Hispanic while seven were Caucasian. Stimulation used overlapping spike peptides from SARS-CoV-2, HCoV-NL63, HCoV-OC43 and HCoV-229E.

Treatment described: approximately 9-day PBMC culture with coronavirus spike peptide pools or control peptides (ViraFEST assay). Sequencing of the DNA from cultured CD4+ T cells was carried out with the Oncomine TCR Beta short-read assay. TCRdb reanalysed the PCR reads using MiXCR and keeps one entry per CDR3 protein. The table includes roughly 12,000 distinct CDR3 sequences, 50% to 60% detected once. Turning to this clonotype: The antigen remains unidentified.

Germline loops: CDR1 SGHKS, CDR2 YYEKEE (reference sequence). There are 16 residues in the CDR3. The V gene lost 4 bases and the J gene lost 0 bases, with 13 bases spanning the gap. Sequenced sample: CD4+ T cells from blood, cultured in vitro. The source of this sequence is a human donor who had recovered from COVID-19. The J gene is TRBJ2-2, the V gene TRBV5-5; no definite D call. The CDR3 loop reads CASSRKGSTNTGELFF. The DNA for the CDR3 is TGTGCCAGCAGCCGTAAGGGATCTACGAACACCGGGGAGCTGTTTTTT.